These T cell receptor beta chains were read from a single sample in a study of PD-L1 blockade in urothelial cancer. Measured with immunoSEQ multiplex PCR; TCRdb has only the in-frame clones, and not every one. This table holds about 80,000 clones, about 85% found once. The sample here was PBMCs, taken around atezolizumab (anti-PD-L1) treatment. The origin of the receptors is a woman aged 70 to 79 with urothelial cancer. Each CDR3 is given with its conserved first and last residue. Fields, in order: D gene, J gene, V gene, CDR3 protein. A D gene is named only where the DNA matches it firmly.

. | TRBJ2-1 | TRBV5-1 | CASSLAPGSYNEQFF
. | TRBJ2-5 | TRBV28 | CASSTQGQETQYF
TRBD2 | TRBJ2-1 | TRBV6-6 | CASSTSGGAPYNEQFF
. | TRBJ2-7 | TRBV10-3 | CAISEGGRYEQYF
. | TRBJ2-2 | TRBV28 | CASSLQGLSGELFF
TRBD1 | TRBJ2-7 | TRBV30 | CAWNTPGQGRDEQYF
. | TRBJ2-2 | TRBV30 | CAWMPGVETGELFF
. | TRBJ2-5 | TRBV5-1 | CASSLAVQEAETQYF
TRBD1 | TRBJ1-5 | TRBV19 | CASSAGTGGQPQHF
TRBD1 | TRBJ1-4 | TRBV2 | CASNPDRDEKLFF
TRBD1 | TRBJ2-7 | TRBV5-1 | CASSIHGTGGAEYEQYF
. | TRBJ1-6 | TRBV30 | CAWTAGLNSPLHF
TRBD1 | TRBJ2-7 | TRBV6-6 | CASSYGSQGATYEQYF
. | TRBJ2-5 | TRBV9 | CASSVAMWGGTQETQYF
TRBD2 | TRBJ2-5 | TRBV5-1 | CASGPGRGASETQYF
. | TRBJ1-2 | TRBV4-1 | CASSQDPGQDGYTF
. | TRBJ1-2 | TRBV28 | CASSLVGQSYGYTF
. | TRBJ2-3 | TRBV2 | CASSERGYEADTQYF
TRBD1 | TRBJ2-7 | TRBV5-1 | CASSPGQGVGEQYF
TRBD1 | TRBJ2-5 | TRBV7-2 | CASSPGQVETQYF